Below, 23 T cell receptor beta chains from the same sample are listed, as sequenced in a study of Graves' ophthalmopathy and Graves' hyperthyroidism. Amplification targeted the TCR beta CDR3 regions, with RNA transcripts as the source material. HTBI primers primed a first-round RT-PCR, and a second-round multiplex PCR followed. TCRdb reanalysed the multiplex PCR reads using MiXCR and keeps one entry per CDR3 protein. The sample consists of just over 400,000 distinct CDR3 sequences, 20% to 25% of them appearing once. The sequenced sample was peripheral blood. All receptors derive from a woman under 30 with stable Graves' hyperthyroidism.

This clonotype was seen many times. The chain combines TRBV20-1 with TRBJ2-2, with a tentative D call TRBD2 (5 bases). The CDR3 totals 15 residues. Trimming shortened V by 3 bases and J by 1 base, and 12 bases separated the two germline ends. In germline, CDR1 is DFQATT, CDR2 SNEGSKA (reference sequence). The DNA of the CDR3 is TGCAGTGCTAGGGAGACCGGACTGAACACCGGGGAGCTGTTTTTT. It yields the protein CSARETGLNTGELFF.

This clonotype appeared once. The J gene is TRBJ2-7, the V gene TRBV30; no definite D call. There are 11 residues in the CDR3. Germline lookup yields CDR1 GTSNPN and CDR2 SVGIG (reference sequence). V was shortened by 2 bases and J by 6 bases, with 8 bases between the two germline ends. CDR3 sequence: CAWSIFGEQYF. The CDR3 coding sequence is TGTGCCTGGAGTATTTTTGGCGAGCAGTACTTC. Filled out from reference TRBV30 and TRBJ2-7, the complete variable domain reads SQTIHQWPATLVQPVGSPLSLECTVEGTSNPNLYWYRQAAGRGLQLLFYSVGIGQISSEVPQNLSASRPQDRQFILSSKKLLLSDSGFYLCAWSIFGEQYFGPGTRLTVT.

This rearrangement joins TRBV30 to TRBJ1-1, with D possibly being TRBD1 (6 bases). The V and J ends lost 4 bases and 9 bases respectively, with 15 bases between them. Germline assignment: CDR1 GTSNPN and CDR2 SVGIG (reference sequence). This CDR3 is built from 12 residues. This chain's CDR3 is CAWTRGGTQAFF. For the CDR3, the DNA is TGTGCCTGGACCCGAGGGGGGACTCAAGCTTTCTTT.

This clonotype was seen many times. CDR3 coding DNA: TGTGCCAGCAGCGCTCCAGCGGGGATACAAGAGACCCAGTACTTC. Amino acids: CASSAPAGIQETQYF. The J gene is TRBJ2-5, the V gene TRBV7-2; TRBD2 matches at 7 bases. Germline trimming cut 5 bases from V and 2 bases from J; bases unmatched to any gene: 8. This CDR3 spans 15 amino acids. CDR1 is SGHTA, CDR2 FQGNSA, per germline.

This clonotype came up many times. This chain connects TRBV12-3 or TRBV12-4 to TRBJ1-5; a possible D gene is TRBD1 (5 bases). CDR3 length equals 15 residues. Trimming took off 1 base at V and 1 base at J, with 8 bases between the two ends. The chain's CDR3 is CASSLGRVSNQPQHF. CDR3 nucleotide sequence: TGTGCCAGCAGTTTAGGCAGGGTGAGCAATCAGCCCCAGCATTTT.

This clonotype occurred many times. The gene calls are TRBV5-1 and TRBJ2-2; 11 nucleotides agree with TRBD2. The CDR3 covers 18 residues. Germline assignment: CDR1 SGHRS and CDR2 YFSETQ. Losses at the gene ends were 4 bases for V and 1 base for J; bases not matched to a gene: 9. The CDR3 coding sequence is TGCGCCAGCAGCGCCCAAAGGGGACTAGCGGTGAACACCGGGGAGCTGTTTTTT. Its translation: CASSAQRGLAVNTGELFF.

This clonotype was found many times. This chain connects TRBV7-8 to TRBJ1-5; 8 bases line up with TRBD1. CDR3 length equals 16 residues. The J segment lost 1 base and the V segment lost 4 bases, leaving 6 bases of the junction unmatched. Germline V gene sequence: CDR1 SGHVS, CDR2 FQNEAQ. The CDR3 DNA is TGTGCCAGCAGCTCTGACAGGGGTCTAAGCAATCAGCCCCAGCATTTT. Its translation is CASSSDRGLSNQPQHF.

This clonotype was observed a few times. The chain links TRBV5-1 to TRBJ2-7; the D gene could be TRBD1 or TRBD2 (6 bases each). This CDR3 spans 14 amino acids. V lost 4 bases and J 1 base, leaving 12 bases between the germline ends. CDR1 SGHRS and CDR2 YFSETQ come from the germline V gene. DNA for the CDR3: TGCGCCAGCAGCCTGAGGGGGGAATCCTACGAGCAGTACTTC. As protein: CASSLRGESYEQYF.

This clonotype has at least ten counts. V usage is TRBV20-1 and J usage is TRBJ2-5; D gene uncertain. The length of the CDR3 is 14 residues. Germline V lookup: CDR1 DFQATT, CDR2 SNEGSKA (reference sequence). V was trimmed by 2 bases and J by 5 bases, leaving 15 bases between them. CDR3 region: CSARPPFGLETQYF. In nucleotides, the CDR3 is TGCAGTGCTAGACCTCCGTTTGGGTTGGAGACCCAGTACTTC.

The table lists this clonotype with a few counts. V usage is TRBV6-1 and J usage is TRBJ1-1; D is undetermined. V was clipped by 1 base and J by 6 bases, with 9 bases between them. This CDR3 is 13 amino acids long. Per the germline V gene, CDR1 is MNHNS and CDR2 is SASEGT. The CDR3 nucleotides read TGTGCCAGCAGTGAAGGAGACCCCGCTGAAGCTTTCTTT. It codes for CASSEGDPAEAFF.

This sequence joins TRBV4-2 and TRBJ2-2; 10 bases match TRBD2. The V and J ends lost 0 bases and 6 bases, in that order; junction bases with no gene match: 4. Germline V gene sequence: CDR1 LGHNA, CDR2 YNFKEQ. This CDR3 has 16 residues. The CDR3 protein is CASSQELAGPAGELFF. The CDR3 nucleotides are TGTGCCAGCAGCCAAGAACTAGCGGGACCGGCCGGGGAGCTGTTTTTT.

This clonotype has a count of ten or more. The chain uses TRBV30 and TRBJ1-2; the D is unclear. The CDR3 contains 12 residues. Germline V lookup: CDR1 GTSNPN, CDR2 SVGIG (reference sequence). V lost 3 bases, J lost 1 base, and 6 bases lay in between. The CDR3 DNA sequence: TGTGCCTGGAGCCCAGATAACTATGGCTACACCTTC. This codes for CAWSPDNYGYTF.

This clonotype was observed at least ten times. This sequence joins TRBV28 and TRBJ2-2, with 11 bases matching TRBD2. The CDR3 length is 15 residues. Germline CDR1 and CDR2: MDHEN and SYDVKM. The ends lost 7 bases at V and 4 bases at J; junction bases unmatched: 5. The CDR3 loop is CASTLSGRATGELFF. The CDR3, as DNA: TGTGCCAGCACCCTTAGCGGGAGGGCCACCGGGGAGCTGTTTTTT.

This clonotype showed up many times. The chain recombines TRBV28 with TRBJ1-2; D is undetermined. The ends were cut back, 6 bases at V and 8 bases at J, with 19 bases in the middle. The CDR3 has 14 amino acids. The germline CDR1 and CDR2 sequences are MDHEN and SYDVKM. CDR3 protein: CASSPIWGSGGYTF. The DNA of the CDR3 is TGTGCCAGCAGCCCGATTTGGGGAAGTGGCGGCTACACCTTC.

This clonotype was counted a few times. The chain joins TRBV6-5 to TRBJ2-7; 11 positions match TRBD2. This CDR3 contains 15 residues. The germline CDR1 and CDR2 sequences are MNHEY and SVGAGI. The V gene end was trimmed by 3 bases and the J gene end by 2 bases; junction bases not matched to a gene: 3. The CDR3 nucleotides are TGTGCCAGCAGTTATCTTAGCGGGGGGGCCTACGAGCAGTACTTC. Amino acid sequence: CASSYLSGGAYEQYF.

This clonotype was observed a few times. V is TRBV20-1 and J is TRBJ2-5; 9 bases align to TRBD2. The V and J ends lost 4 bases and 2 bases, in that order; junction bases with no gene match: 11. The CDR3 covers 16 residues. Germline-derived CDR1 and CDR2 are DFQATT and SNEGSKA (reference sequence). The CDR3 region is CSAIPRAGGPQETQYF. Written as DNA, the CDR3 is TGCAGTGCTATCCCGAGGGCGGGAGGGCCTCAAGAGACCCAGTACTTC.

This clonotype has a count of ten or more. J is TRBJ1-1 and V is TRBV30; the D gene is possibly TRBD1 (5 bases). V lost 3 bases to trimming and J lost 2 bases, with 10 bases between them. Germline values: CDR1 GTSNPN, CDR2 SVGIG (reference sequence). The CDR3 covers 13 residues. In DNA, the CDR3 is TGTGCCTGGAGGCGGACACCAAACACTGAAGCTTTCTTT. This translates into CAWRRTPNTEAFF.

This clonotype was recorded many times. In nucleotides, the CDR3 is TGCGCCAGCAGCTTGTCCCCCGGACAGGGGGCTTCAAAAAACATTCAGTACTTC. It encodes CASSLSPGQGASKNIQYF. This chain uses TRBV5-1 with TRBJ2-4; 11 bases align to TRBD1. This CDR3 comprises 18 residues. Germline CDR1 SGHRS, CDR2 YFSETQ. Germline trimming cut 1 base from V and 4 bases from J; bases unmatched to any gene: 10.

This rearrangement joins TRBV30 to TRBJ1-3; tentatively, D is TRBD1 (6 bases). The CDR3 has 17 residues. The V gene's germline CDR1 is GTSNPN and CDR2 SVGIG (reference sequence). Trimming shortened V by 1 base and J by 2 bases, and 18 bases separated the two germline ends. The CDR3: CAWSGTRGPLAGNTIYF. CDR3 sequence (DNA): TGTGCCTGGAGTGGTACCAGGGGCCCTCTTGCTGGAAACACCATATATTTT.

This clonotype was recorded many times. The chain employs TRBV30 and TRBJ1-2; D ambiguous. Looked up from germline, CDR1 is GTSNPN and CDR2 is SVGIG (reference sequence). With 0 bases removed from V and 2 bases from J, the gap between germline ends came to 10 bases. CDR3 size: 14 residues. Written as DNA, the CDR3 is TGTGCCTGGAGTGTACTGGGGTGGAACTATGGCTACACCTTC. Its translation: CAWSVLGWNYGYTF.

The table lists this clonotype with many counts. The chain joins TRBV6-5 to TRBJ2-7, with 8 positions matching TRBD1. CDR1 MNHEY and CDR2 SVGAGI come from the germline V gene. V lost 4 bases to trimming and J lost 7 bases; unmatched junction nucleotides: 12. The CDR3 covers 15 residues. The CDR3 region is CASSWRDRGLSEQYF. In DNA form, the CDR3 reads TGTGCCAGCAGTTGGCGAGACAGGGGCTTGAGTGAGCAGTACTTC.

In its sample, this clonotype was seen once. The rearrangement links TRBV6-2 or TRBV6-3 to TRBJ2-5; the match to TRBD2 covers 7 bases. V shed 4 bases, J shed 2 bases, and the junction held 7 bases outside the gene matches. The CDR3 runs to 15 residues. Germline V gene sequence: CDR1 MNHEY, CDR2 SVGEGT. This CDR3 reads CASSFRLREQETQYF. CDR3 coding DNA: TGTGCCAGCAGTTTCCGATTGCGGGAGCAAGAGACCCAGTACTTC.

With regard to this clonotype: The final CDR3 position lacks the conserved phenylalanine or tryptophan, pointing to a likely read error. No DNA is shown, since the ends of the CDR3 on it are uncertain; the CDR3 is the one TCRdb lists. The chain is built from TRBV27 and TRBJ1-1; TRBD1, the table's D call, lacks a check against the DNA. The CDR3 contains 9 residues when both ends are counted. CDR1 and CDR2 (germline): MNHEY, SMNVEV (reference sequence). The CDR3: CASTYITGG.